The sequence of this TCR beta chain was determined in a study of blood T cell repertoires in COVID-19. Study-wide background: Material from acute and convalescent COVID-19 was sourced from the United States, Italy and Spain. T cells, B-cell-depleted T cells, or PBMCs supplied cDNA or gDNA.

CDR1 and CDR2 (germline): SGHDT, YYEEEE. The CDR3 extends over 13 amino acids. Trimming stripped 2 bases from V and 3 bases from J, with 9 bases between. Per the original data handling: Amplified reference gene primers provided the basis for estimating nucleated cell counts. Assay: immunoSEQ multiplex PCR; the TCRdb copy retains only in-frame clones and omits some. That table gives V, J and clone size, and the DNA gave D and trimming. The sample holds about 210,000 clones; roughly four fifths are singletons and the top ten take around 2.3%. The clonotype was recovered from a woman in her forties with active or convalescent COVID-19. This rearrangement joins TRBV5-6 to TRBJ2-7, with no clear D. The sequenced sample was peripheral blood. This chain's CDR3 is CASSFSANYEQYF. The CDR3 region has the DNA TGTGCCAGCAGCTTTAGTGCCAACTACGAGCAGTACTTC.